This TCR beta chain was profiled in a study of CD8 T cells in ankylosing spondylitis. One entry per CDR3 protein results from TCRdb running MiXCR on the 5' RACE reads. Counted here are 250,000 to 400,000 distinct CDR3 sequences, roughly 12% occurring once; the ten biggest clones make up 9.1%. V was clipped by 4 bases and J by 0 bases; unmatched bases: 4. The germline V gene has CDR1 SGHRS and CDR2 YFSETQ. The CDR3 is 14 amino acids. This clonotype was detected many times. Material for sequencing was blood, either unsorted or a sorted T cell fraction (not recorded which). The rearrangement joins TRBV5-1 to TRBJ2-7; 7 nucleotides align to TRBD1. This clonotype was sampled from a female donor with ankylosing spondylitis or in good health (not recorded which). The CDR3 spells CASSLGQVSYEQYF. The CDR3 bases are TGCGCCAGCAGCCTAGGACAGGTCTCCTACGAGCAGTACTTC.